These 15 T cell receptor beta chains were sequenced from one sample in a study of response to subunit inactivated influenza vaccine. MiXCR, run by TCRdb on the RT-PCR reads, gives a single entry per CDR3 protein. The data hold hundreds of thousands of distinct CDR3 sequences, with approximately 13% observed a single time. The sequences come from PBMCs from blood, collected 35 to 45 days after vaccination. The receptors were gathered from a man aged 45 to 65 who received an inactivated influenza vaccine.

V is TRBV5-1 and J is TRBJ2-5, with TRBD1 matching 10 bases. V dropped 0 bases and J dropped 1; count of bases not matched to a gene: 3. Germline V CDR1 and CDR2: SGHRS, YFSETQ. This CDR3 contains 16 residues. The CDR3 here is CASSLARTGGQETQYF. CDR3 sequence (DNA): TGCGCCAGCAGCTTGGCACGGACAGGGGGCCAAGAGACCCAGTACTTC.

A few counts support this clonotype. The CDR3 loop is CASSLSRLGQTYEQYF. CDR3 sequence (DNA): TGCGCCAGCAGCTTGTCACGACTGGGACAGACCTACGAGCAGTACTTC. The chain carries TRBV5-1 and TRBJ2-7, with 7 positions matching TRBD1. Germline-derived CDR1 and CDR2 are SGHRS and YFSETQ. V was clipped by 1 base and J by 2 bases; unmatched bases: 9. The CDR3 covers 16 residues.

This clonotype came up a few times. This chain connects TRBV5-4 to TRBJ2-5, with 13 bases fitting TRBD2. The CDR3 runs 20 residues. Germline trimming cut 0 bases from V and 5 bases from J; bases unmatched to any gene: 16. Germline V gives CDR1 SGHNT, CDR2 YYREEE (reference sequence). The CDR3 DNA sequence: TGTGCCAGCAGCTTGGAGGGTGGGACTAGCGGGATTCCGAAGCGGGAGACCCAGTACTTC. It codes for CASSLEGGTSGIPKRETQYF.

Remarks on this clonotype: A much larger clone lies one base from this, so it may be a read error. J is TRBJ2-5 and V is TRBV12-3 or TRBV12-4, with TRBD2 identical over 8 bases. The CDR3 totals 13 residues. Trimming removed 5 bases from V and 8 bases from J; junction bases left unmatched: 7. This CDR3 reads CASSGLAGDTQYF. CDR3 coding DNA: TGTGCCAGCAGTGGACTAGCTGGAGATACCCAGTACTTC.

The chain joins TRBV27 to TRBJ2-7, with D possibly being TRBD2 (6 bases). The V end was cut by 3 bases, the J end by 5 bases, with 11 bases between. The CDR3 runs 13 residues. Germline CDR1 and CDR2: MNHEY and SMNVEV (reference sequence). CDR3 bases: TGTGCCAGCAGTTTGGGGGGAAACGACGAGCAGTACTTC. Protein sequence: CASSLGGNDEQYF.

The table lists this clonotype with a few counts. V is TRBV28 and J is TRBJ2-7, with D possibly called TRBD1 or TRBD2 (5 bases each). The V gene lost 9 bases and the J gene lost 2 bases, with 20 bases spanning the gap. This CDR3 region has 15 residues. In germline, CDR1 is MDHEN, CDR2 SYDVKM. In DNA, the CDR3 is TGTGCCAGTAAGCCATGGGACCAACGGACCTACGAGCAGTACTTC. Its protein product is CASKPWDQRTYEQYF.

This clonotype has a handful of counts. The genes are TRBV7-2 and TRBJ2-2; D possibly uses TRBD1 or TRBD2 (5 bases each). V was cut by 1 base and J by 7 bases, with 16 bases left in between. The germline V gene has CDR1 SGHTA and CDR2 FQGNSA. The CDR3 contains 16 residues. The CDR3 DNA follows: TGTGCCAGCAGCTTAGGGTCAGGGACCTTAGGCGGGGAGCTGTTTTTT. Its translation is CASSLGSGTLGGELFF.

This clonotype was seen a few times. The J gene is TRBJ2-3, the V gene TRBV5-1; D ambiguous. V was pared by 0 bases and J by 0 bases, with 5 bases between. The CDR3 has 14 residues. Germline V CDR1 and CDR2: SGHRS, YFSETQ. CDR3 in DNA: TGCGCCAGCAGCTTGGCCTTCAGCACAGATACGCAGTATTTT. Encoded protein: CASSLAFSTDTQYF.

V and J are TRBV5-1 and TRBJ2-1, with TRBD2 matching over 8 bases. This CDR3 has 15 residues. Germline assignment: CDR1 SGHRS and CDR2 YFSETQ. V lost 5 bases and J lost 4; bases outside the gene matches: 8. CDR3 sequence reads: CASRGPGLGYNEQFF. CDR3 nucleotides: TGCGCCAGCAGAGGCCCGGGACTAGGATACAATGAGCAGTTCTTC.

This clonotype was detected many times. The genes are TRBV7-8 and TRBJ2-1, with 8 bases aligning to TRBD1. This CDR3 is built from 15 residues. Germline V gene lookup returns CDR1 SGHVS and CDR2 FQNEAQ. The J segment lost 4 bases and the V segment lost 5 bases, leaving 7 bases of the junction unmatched. Here the CDR3 reads CASSEHRGEYNEQFF. CDR3 coding DNA: TGTGCCAGCAGCGAGCACAGGGGGGAGTACAATGAGCAGTTCTTC.

The chain links TRBV18 to TRBJ1-1; no reliable D call. The V gene's germline CDR1 is KGHSH and CDR2 LQKENI. The CDR3 totals 14 residues. V was cut by 2 bases and J by 8 bases, with 15 bases left in between. DNA for the CDR3: TGTGCCAGCTCACCATCGAATCCGACACTCGAAGCTTTCTTT. Its translation is CASSPSNPTLEAFF.

The V and J genes are TRBV6-1 and TRBJ2-7, with TRBD2 matching 8 bases. CDR3 length: 15 amino acids. Germline V gene data show CDR1 as MNHNS and CDR2 as SASEGT. The V segment lost 7 bases and the J segment 7 bases; nucleotides outside the gene matches: 15. For the CDR3, the DNA is TGTGCCAGCAAACCCGGCGGGGGGACTGGTTGGGAGCAGTACTTC. Its translation is CASKPGGGTGWEQYF.

Notes on this clonotype: A much larger clone lies a single base off, so this may be a read error. The chain has TRBV12-3 or TRBV12-4 and TRBJ1-6; 9 nucleotides align to TRBD1. The CDR3 totals 15 residues. The J segment lost 12 bases and the V segment lost 5 bases, leaving 11 bases of the junction unmatched. CDR3 amino acids: CASSSYRDRDLPLHF. The CDR3 bases are TGTGCCAGCAGTAGTTACCGGGACAGGGATTTACCCCTCCACTTT.

The chain has TRBV14 and TRBJ1-2; a weak D match, TRBD1 (6 bases). CDR3 length: 16 residues. Germline CDR1 reads SGHDN; CDR2 reads FVKESK. Between the trimmed V and J ends, which lost 4 bases and 4 bases, there was a span of 19 bases. The CDR3 coding sequence is TGTGCCAGCAGCCCGAATCTGGGGGCGTATCGCTATGGCTACACCTTC. Protein sequence: CASSPNLGAYRYGYTF.

Ten or more counts support this clonotype. The rearrangement links TRBV7-2 to TRBJ2-3; D ambiguous. The germline V gene has CDR1 SGHTA and CDR2 FQGNSA. The V end lost 2 bases, the J end lost 8 bases, and 14 bases lay between the germline ends. CDR3 size: 14 residues. This chain's CDR3 is CASSLKDGVVTQYF. The DNA of the CDR3 is TGTGCCAGCAGCTTAAAGGACGGAGTGGTTACGCAGTATTTT.